This T cell receptor (beta chain) was observed in a study of cytomegalovirus exposure and HLA in healthy donors. The PCR had 60 Vbeta and 13 Jbeta primers. The assay was immunoSEQ multiplex PCR, and TCRdb's table has in-frame clones only and misses some. The table includes 95,000 to 110,000 clones, 82% detected once. Germline CDR1 WNHNN, CDR2 SYGVQD (reference sequence). The ends lost 8 bases at V and 6 bases at J; junction bases unmatched: 9. The CDR3 is made up of 14 amino acids. Findings of the study overall: Based on reports, TCR beta sequences accurately predicted HLA-A and HLA-B alleles for most subjects.

Remarks on this clone: The target antigen is unknown.

The sample taken for sequencing was PBMCs. V gene TRBV10-1 combines with J gene TRBJ2-1, with TRBD2 matching over 8 bases. This clonotype was sampled from a man aged 30 to 45 in good health and CMV-seropositive. CDR3 residues: CASGGGSVFNEQFF. The CDR3 DNA reads TGCGCCAGCGGCGGGGGGAGCGTTTTCAATGAGCAGTTCTTC.